This TCR beta chain was obtained from a study of blood T cells in healthy people across ages. A sample-barcoded 5' primer and a J-beta primer mix were used in a second PCR of about 6 to 11 cycles. TCRdb re-analysed the 5' RACE reads in MiXCR, keeping a single row per CDR3 protein. Here the sample spans around 1,500,000 distinct CDR3 sequences, approximately 42% being singletons. This clonotype was seen more than once but under ten times. Those donating, healthy Caucasian individuals from Russia, were aged roughly 6 to 95. Trimming shortened V by 2 bases and J by 8 bases, and 15 bases separated the two germline ends. The CDR3 is 13 residues long. Germline CDR1 reads SQVTM; CDR2 reads ANQGSEA.

This TCR derives from a young woman in good health. This sequence joins TRBV29-1 and TRBJ1-2, with TRBD1 as a possible D gene (5 bases). The sequenced sample consisted of blood. The CDR3 reads CSVERGGVSGYTF. In DNA, the CDR3 is TGCAGCGTTGAACGAGGAGGGGTGAGCGGCTACACCTTC.